Shown below are 25 T cell receptor beta chains from a single sample sequenced in a study of T cells in narcolepsy. Clones were read by immunoSEQ multiplex PCR, and TCRdb kept only the in-frame ones, dropping some. The table shows some 25,000 clones, with just over 60% occurring only once. Specimen: memory (CD45RA-) CD4+ T cells from blood. The receptors here all came from a human donor in good health.

The V and J genes are TRBV4-2 and TRBJ1-1; no clear D. V lost 0 bases and J 8 bases, leaving 10 bases between the germline ends. Germline V gene sequence: CDR1 LGHNA, CDR2 YNFKEQ. The CDR3 has 13 residues. Written as DNA, the CDR3 is TGTGCCAGCAGCCAAGAACCTAGGGCCGAAGCTTTCTTT. It encodes CASSQEPRAEAFF.

The chain uses TRBV29-1 and TRBJ1-1; D gene ambiguous. The CDR3 spans 13 residues. The V gene's germline CDR1 is SQVTM and CDR2 ANQGSEA. V lost 7 bases, J lost 0 bases, and 12 bases lay in between. CDR3: CSALRELNTEAFF. CDR3 DNA: TGCAGCGCTCTAAGGGAGTTGAACACTGAAGCTTTCTTT.

The genes are TRBV28 and TRBJ1-4, with TRBD1 matching 8 bases. The CDR3 is 15 amino acids. Germline CDR1 is MDHEN and CDR2 is SYDVKM. Losses at the gene ends were 5 bases for V and 3 bases for J; bases not matched to a gene: 5. The CDR3 DNA is TGTGCCAGCAGTCTGCGACAGGGGTCTAATGAAAAACTGTTTTTT. This gives the protein CASSLRQGSNEKLFF.

The rearrangement uses TRBV9 and TRBJ1-2; 7 bases line up with TRBD1. With 0 bases clipped from V and 8 bases from J, the junction kept 16 bases outside the gene matches. The CDR3 is 17 residues long. CDR1 SGDLS and CDR2 YYNGEE come from the germline V gene. The DNA for the CDR3 is TGTGCCAGCAGCGTAGGAGGAGGGGGCGCCCCCACACGGGGCTACACCTTC. This sequence encodes CASSVGGGGAPTRGYTF.

This clone was picked up one time. The same CDR3 can be traced to other DNA sequences in this sample. The chain links TRBV12-5 to TRBJ2-7; no reliable D call. The V end was cut by 4 bases, the J end by 0 bases, with 19 bases between. CDR1 and CDR2 from the germline V gene are LGHNT and FRNRAP. The CDR3 runs 17 residues. This chain's CDR3 is CASGSSTSTTSSYEQYF. The DNA of the CDR3 is TGTGCTAGTGGTTCCTCAACGTCCACCACATCCTCCTACGAGCAGTACTTC.

The chain combines TRBV2 with TRBJ2-7, with D hard to call. Deletions cut 7 bases from V and 1 base from J, with 14 bases between. The CDR3 loop spans 14 amino acids. Germline loops: CDR1 SNHLY, CDR2 FYNNEI. CDR3: CASTLEGGSYEQYF. The CDR3 DNA reads TGTGCCAGCACTCTCGAAGGCGGTTCCTACGAGCAGTACTTC.

J is TRBJ2-7 and V is TRBV30; D might be TRBD2 (6 bases). V was cut by 1 base and J by 9 bases, with 16 bases left in between. Per the germline V gene, CDR1 is GTSNPN and CDR2 is SVGIG (reference sequence). This CDR3 is built from 13 residues. The DNA for the CDR3 is TGTGCCTGGAGTGGGGCTAGCGTACCGGGGCAGTACTTC. This translates into CAWSGASVPGQYF. The whole variable domain, filled in from reference TRBV30 and TRBJ2-7, reads SQTIHQWPATLVQPVGSPLSLECTVEGTSNPNLYWYRQAAGRGLQLLFYSVGIGQISSEVPQNLSASRPQDRQFILSSKKLLLSDSGFYLCAWSGASVPGQYFGPGTRLTVT.

This clone was recorded a few times. The chain joins TRBV27 to TRBJ2-7, with 12 bases that match TRBD2. The CDR3 is 14 amino acids. The V gene end was trimmed by 8 bases and the J gene end by 9 bases; junction bases not matched to a gene: 11. CDR1 MNHEY and CDR2 SMNVEV come from the germline V gene (reference sequence). This chain's CDR3 is CASGTSGRSQGQYF. For the CDR3, the DNA is TGTGCCAGCGGAACTAGCGGGAGGTCGCAGGGGCAGTACTTC.

This chain links TRBV27 with TRBJ1-1; perhaps TRBD1 as D (5 bases). From germline, CDR1 is MNHEY and CDR2 SMNVEV (reference sequence). The CDR3 consists of 13 residues. The V end was cut by 8 bases, the J end by 9 bases, with 19 bases between. CDR3 in amino acids: CASRPTVGVKAFF. CDR3 DNA: TGTGCCAGCCGACCGACAGTGGGGGTGAAAGCTTTCTTT.

V gene TRBV30 combines with J gene TRBJ2-7; perhaps TRBD1 as D (6 bases). The CDR3 totals 12 residues. Germline CDR1 reads GTSNPN; CDR2 reads SVGIG (reference sequence). V lost 4 bases and J lost 2, with 9 bases in between. DNA for the CDR3: TGTGCCTGGAAGCAGGGGACCTACGAGCAGTACTTC. It codes for CAWKQGTYEQYF.

The chain has TRBV2 and TRBJ2-3; D is uncertain. From germline, CDR1 is SNHLY and CDR2 FYNNEI. The CDR3 contains 15 residues. V lost 4 bases and J lost 1, with 12 bases in between. This chain's CDR3 is CASSGQERRTDTQYF. CDR3 coding DNA: TGTGCCAGCAGTGGGCAGGAGCGTCGCACAGATACGCAGTATTTT.

The gene calls are TRBV5-4 and TRBJ2-5; 8 bases align to TRBD1. CDR1 SGHNT and CDR2 YYREEE come from the germline V gene (reference sequence). The CDR3 spans 15 residues. Unmatched junction bases numbered 8, after V lost 2 bases and J lost 5 bases. The CDR3 spells CASSFYTGGRETQYF. The DNA for the CDR3 is TGTGCCAGCAGCTTTTACACAGGGGGGCGGGAGACCCAGTACTTC. Full variable domain (remainder filled in from reference TRBV5-4 and TRBJ2-5): ETGVTQSPTHLIKTRGQQVTLRCSSQSGHNTVSWYQQALGQGPQFIFQYYREEENGRGNFPPRFSGLQFPNYSSELNVNALELDDSALYLCASSFYTGGRETQYFGPGTRLLVL.

The chain joins TRBV19 to TRBJ2-1; no clear D gene. In germline, CDR1 is LNHDA, CDR2 SQIVND (reference sequence). V was clipped by 1 base and J by 7 bases, with 8 bases between them. The CDR3 runs to 13 residues. CDR3: CASSIVPENEQFF. Here the CDR3 DNA reads TGTGCCAGTAGTATAGTACCCGAAAATGAGCAGTTCTTC.

This CDR3 is CASSPQQLEILETQYF. The CDR3 nucleotides are TGTGCCAGCTCACCACAACAGCTAGAAATTTTGGAGACCCAGTACTTC. The gene calls are TRBV18 and TRBJ2-5, with D unclear. Germline CDR1 KGHSH, CDR2 LQKENI. This CDR3 contains 16 residues. Trimming removed 1 base at V and 5 bases at J, with 17 bases between.

The rearrangement joins TRBV29-1 to TRBJ2-5; 11 bases are a match to TRBD2. V gave up 6 bases and J gave up 2 bases; unmatched junction bases: 2. Looked up from germline, CDR1 is SQVTM and CDR2 is ANQGSEA. The CDR3 totals 13 residues. CDR3 nucleotides: TGCAGCGTCCGACTAGCGGGGCAAGAGACCCAGTACTTC. Translated, it gives CSVRLAGQETQYF.

This clone was counted between two and nine times. J is TRBJ2-1 and V is TRBV7-2; TRBD2 agrees at 8 bases. Germline V CDR1 and CDR2: SGHTA, FQGNSA. The J segment lost 7 bases and the V segment lost 2 bases, leaving 16 bases of the junction unmatched. The CDR3 runs to 18 residues. The CDR3 nucleotides are TGTGCCAGCAGCTTACTTAAGCGGGGGATCAACACTCAAAATGAGCAGTTCTTC. Its translation is CASSLLKRGINTQNEQFF.

The V gene is TRBV7-2, the J gene TRBJ2-3; D is undetermined. Germline CDR1 reads SGHTA; CDR2 reads FQGNSA. V lost 5 bases to trimming and J lost 6 bases, with 6 bases between them. The CDR3 is made up of 11 amino acids. The CDR3 protein is CASSPRDTQYF. The CDR3 DNA reads as TGTGCCAGCAGCCCCAGGGATACGCAGTATTTT.

The rearrangement uses TRBV5-1 and TRBJ2-2, with a tentative D call TRBD2 (5 bases). The CDR3 consists of 17 residues. V was cut by 0 bases and J by 0 bases, with 12 bases left in between. In germline, CDR1 is SGHRS, CDR2 YFSETQ. The CDR3 DNA reads TGCGCCAGCAGCTTGGGGGCAAGCGGTACGAACACCGGGGAGCTGTTTTTT. Its translation: CASSLGASGTNTGELFF.

The chain carries TRBV19 and TRBJ1-2; D call uncertain. The CDR3 covers 14 residues. V was clipped by 3 bases and J by 6 bases, with 14 bases between them. Germline CDR1 is LNHDA and CDR2 is SQIVND (reference sequence). CDR3 DNA: TGTGCCAGTAGTATTTTCCTCCTATCGGATGGCTACACCTTC. It is translated as CASSIFLLSDGYTF. The full variable domain, in which reference TRBV19 and TRBJ1-2 provide the parts outside the CDR3, is DGGITQSPKYLFRKEGQNVTLSCEQNLNHDAMYWYRQDPGQGLRLIYYSQIVNDFQKGDIAEGYSVSREKKESFPLTVTSAQKNPTAFYLCASSIFLLSDGYTFGSGTRLTVV.

The rearrangement uses TRBV4-2 and TRBJ1-6; D may be TRBD1 (6 bases). Germline CDR1 reads LGHNA; CDR2 reads YNFKEQ. The CDR3 length is 15 residues. The germline V and J ends were trimmed by 1 base and 5 bases, with 9 bases remaining between them. The CDR3 region has the DNA TGTGCCAGCAGCCAAGTGTCAGGGGATAATTCACCCCTCCACTTT. This gives the protein CASSQVSGDNSPLHF.

The V call is TRBV28, the J call TRBJ1-2; 8 nucleotides line up with TRBD1. The ends lost 0 bases at V and 7 bases at J; junction bases unmatched: 7. The germline V gene encodes CDR1 MDHEN and CDR2 SYDVKM. The CDR3 contains 15 residues. CDR3 nucleotide sequence: TGTGCCAGCAGTTTATGGCACCGCGGGACAGGTGGCTACACCTTC. This codes for CASSLWHRGTGGYTF.

V gene TRBV7-9 combines with J gene TRBJ2-3; 14 bases line up with TRBD2. This CDR3 region has 16 residues. Germline V CDR1 and CDR2: SEHNR, FQNEAQ (reference sequence). V shed 5 bases, J shed 6 bases, and the junction held 7 bases outside the gene matches. The CDR3 is CASSVGLAGAGDTQYF. DNA of the CDR3: TGTGCCAGCAGCGTGGGACTAGCGGGGGCCGGGGATACGCAGTATTTT. Complete variable domain (other parts from reference TRBV7-9 and TRBJ2-3): DTGVSQNPRHKITKRGQNVTFRCDPISEHNRLYWYRQTLGQGPEFLTYFQNEAQLEKSRLLSDRFSAERPKGSFSTLEIQRTEQGDSAMYLCASSVGLAGAGDTQYFGPGTRLTVL.

By sample share, this clone is medium-sized. J is TRBJ2-7 and V is TRBV27; 8 nucleotides match TRBD1. From germline, CDR1 is MNHEY and CDR2 SMNVEV (reference sequence). The CDR3 covers 14 residues. V was clipped by 6 bases and J by 2 bases; unmatched bases: 6. As DNA, the CDR3 is TGTGCCAGCAGGCCGGGACAGGTCCCCTACGAGCAGTACTTC. Translating it yields CASRPGQVPYEQYF.

In regard to this clone: Other DNA sequences in this sample translate to the same CDR3. The gene calls are TRBV6-5 and TRBJ2-7; 8 bases line up with TRBD2. V shed 8 bases, J shed 3 bases, and the junction held 9 bases outside the gene matches. The germline CDR1 and CDR2 sequences are MNHEY and SVGAGI. This CDR3 contains 14 residues. The CDR3 loop reads CASVGQRGSYEQYF. The CDR3 DNA reads as TGTGCCAGCGTGGGGCAGCGGGGGAGCTACGAGCAGTACTTC.

The CDR3 bases are TGTGCCAGCAGCTTTAGTACCGGGACAGGGGGCGAAAAACTGTTTTTT. As protein: CASSFSTGTGGEKLFF. The chain uses TRBV7-8 and TRBJ1-4; 12 bases map to TRBD1. CDR1 is SGHVS and CDR2 is FQNEAQ in the germline V gene. J was trimmed by 8 bases and V by 3 bases; bases with no gene match: 7. The CDR3 covers 16 residues.